The T cell receptor (beta chain) described here comes from a study of tumor-infiltrating lymphocytes in localized non-small cell lung cancer. Findings of the study overall: T-cell fraction did not differ between immunotypes IM1 and IM2. TCR sequencing covered a subset of patients with enough tissue. Compared with uninvolved lung, tumors showed higher T cell infiltration by TCRbeta sequencing.

Clones were read by immunoSEQ multiplex PCR, and TCRdb kept only the in-frame ones, dropping some. The sample has some 15,000 clones; 55% to 80% are singletons. This clone has just a few counts. Its target is not known. The germline V gene encodes CDR1 SQVTM and CDR2 ANQGSEA. The CDR3 is made up of 14 amino acids. V shed 5 bases and J 5 bases; nucleotides not matched to a gene: 5. The J gene is TRBJ2-7, the V gene TRBV29-1; 14 bases map to TRBD2. Sample: lung tumor tissue. The receptor's source is a human donor with non-small cell lung cancer. The CDR3 nucleotides are TGCAGCGTTTGGACTAGCGGGAGGACAAACGAGCAGTACTTC. The encoded protein is CSVWTSGRTNEQYF.